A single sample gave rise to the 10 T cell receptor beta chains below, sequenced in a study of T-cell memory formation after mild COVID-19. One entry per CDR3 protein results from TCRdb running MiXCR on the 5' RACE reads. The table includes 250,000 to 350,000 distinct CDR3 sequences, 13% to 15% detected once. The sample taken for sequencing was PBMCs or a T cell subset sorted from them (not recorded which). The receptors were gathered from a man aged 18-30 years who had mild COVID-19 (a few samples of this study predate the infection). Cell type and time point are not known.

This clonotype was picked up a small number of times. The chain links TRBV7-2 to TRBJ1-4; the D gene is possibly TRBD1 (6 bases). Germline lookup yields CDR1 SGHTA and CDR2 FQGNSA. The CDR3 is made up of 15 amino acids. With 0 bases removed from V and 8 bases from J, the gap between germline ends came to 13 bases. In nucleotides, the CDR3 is TGTGCCAGCAGCTTAGCGAGGCAGGGGAGGGAAAAACTGTTTTTT. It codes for CASSLARQGREKLFF. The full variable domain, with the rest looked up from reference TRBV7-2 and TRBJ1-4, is GAGVSQSPSNKVTEKGKDVELRCDPISGHTALYWYRQSLGQGLEFLIYFQGNSAPDKSGLPSDRFSAERTGGSVSTLTIQRTQQEDSAVYLCASSLARQGREKLFFGSGTQLSVL.

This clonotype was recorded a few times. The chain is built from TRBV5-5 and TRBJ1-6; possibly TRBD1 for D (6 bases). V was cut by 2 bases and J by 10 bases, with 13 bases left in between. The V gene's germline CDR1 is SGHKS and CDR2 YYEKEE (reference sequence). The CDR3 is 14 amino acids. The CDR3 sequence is CASSFMGARSPLHF. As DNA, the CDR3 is TGTGCCAGCAGCTTCATGGGGGCACGATCACCCCTCCACTTT.

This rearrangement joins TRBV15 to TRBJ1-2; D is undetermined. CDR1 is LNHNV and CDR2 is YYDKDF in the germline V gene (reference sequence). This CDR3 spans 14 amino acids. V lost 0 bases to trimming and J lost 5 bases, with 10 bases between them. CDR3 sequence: CATSRDSAAYGYTF. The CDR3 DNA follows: TGTGCCACCAGCAGAGATAGTGCGGCATATGGCTACACCTTC.

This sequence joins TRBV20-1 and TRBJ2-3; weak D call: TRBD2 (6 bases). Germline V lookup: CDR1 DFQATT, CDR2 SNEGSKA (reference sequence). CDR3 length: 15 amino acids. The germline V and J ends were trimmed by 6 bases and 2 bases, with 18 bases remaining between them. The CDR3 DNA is TGCAGTGCCCGCCGTCGGGGGACCAACACAGATACGCAGTATTTT. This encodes CSARRRGTNTDTQYF.

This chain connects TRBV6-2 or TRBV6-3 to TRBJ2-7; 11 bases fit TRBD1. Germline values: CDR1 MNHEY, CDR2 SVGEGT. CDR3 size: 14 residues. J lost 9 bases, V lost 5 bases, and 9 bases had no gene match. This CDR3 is CASSASDRGHGQYV. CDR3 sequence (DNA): TGTGCCAGCAGTGCCTCGGACAGGGGGCATGGGCAGTACGTC.

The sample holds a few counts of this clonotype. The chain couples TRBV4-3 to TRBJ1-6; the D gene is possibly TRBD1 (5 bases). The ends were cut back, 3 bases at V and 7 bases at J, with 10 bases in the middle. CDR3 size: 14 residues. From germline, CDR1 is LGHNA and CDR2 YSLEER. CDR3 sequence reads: CASSQRGWNSPLHF. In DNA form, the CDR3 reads TGCGCCAGCAGCCAGAGGGGATGGAATTCACCCCTCCACTTT.

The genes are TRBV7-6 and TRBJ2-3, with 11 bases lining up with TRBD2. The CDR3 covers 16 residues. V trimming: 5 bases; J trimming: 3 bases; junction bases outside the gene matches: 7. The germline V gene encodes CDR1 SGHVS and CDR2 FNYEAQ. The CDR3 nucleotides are TGTGCCAGCAGCCCCGCCACTAGCGGGGGTACAGATACGCAGTATTTT. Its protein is CASSPATSGGTDTQYF.

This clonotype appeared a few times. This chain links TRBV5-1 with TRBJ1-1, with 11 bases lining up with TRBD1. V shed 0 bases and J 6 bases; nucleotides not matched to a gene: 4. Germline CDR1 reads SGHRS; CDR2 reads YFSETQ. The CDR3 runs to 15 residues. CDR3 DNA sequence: TGCGCCAGCAGCTTGGAAGGACAGGGGGCTTCTGAAGCTTTCTTT. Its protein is CASSLEGQGASEAFF.

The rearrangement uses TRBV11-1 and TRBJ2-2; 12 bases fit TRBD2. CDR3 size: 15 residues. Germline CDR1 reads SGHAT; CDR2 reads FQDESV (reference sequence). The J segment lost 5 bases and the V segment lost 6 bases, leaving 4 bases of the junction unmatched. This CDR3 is CASRWTSGETGELFF. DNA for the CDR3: TGTGCCAGCAGGTGGACTAGCGGGGAGACCGGGGAGCTGTTTTTT. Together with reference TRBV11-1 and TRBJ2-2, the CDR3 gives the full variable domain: EAEVAQSPRYKITEKSQAVAFWCDPISGHATLYWYRQILGQGPELLVQFQDESVVDDSQLPKDRFSAERLKGVDSTLKIQPAELGDSAMYLCASRWTSGETGELFFGEGSRLTVL.

The CDR3 coding sequence is TGTGCCAGCAGTTACCGGGGACTAGCGGGGAAATACGAGCAGTACGTC. As protein: CASSYRGLAGKYEQYV. The chain employs TRBV6-2 or TRBV6-3 and TRBJ2-7; 13 bases line up with TRBD2. Germline-derived CDR1 and CDR2 are MNHEY and SVGEGT. The CDR3 length is 16 residues. The junction had 5 bases not matched to a gene; V was cut back by 2 bases and J by 4 bases.